A single sample is the source of the 15 T cell receptor beta chains below, sequenced in a study of tumor and adjacent non-tumor tissue in lung cancer. The template was RNA from unsorted bulk tissue. TCRbeta libraries were built with three rounds of nested PCR, modified from ARM-PCR. TCRdb re-derived calls from the multiplex PCR reads in MiXCR, one entry per CDR3 protein. The sample consists of 70,000 to 90,000 distinct CDR3 sequences, roughly 80% of them appearing once. Sequencing was done on a sample of lung tumor tissue. The receptor set was obtained from a woman aged 50 to 65 with non-small cell lung cancer.

The chain has TRBV6-2 or TRBV6-3 and TRBJ2-7; 10 bases fit TRBD1. Germline V gene lookup returns CDR1 MNHEY and CDR2 SVGEGT. Trimming cost V 9 bases and J 5 bases; bases outside gene matches: 13. CDR3 length equals 15 residues. The CDR3 protein is CARQLPGQGTNEQYF. Written as DNA, the CDR3 is TGTGCCAGGCAGCTACCGGGACAGGGGACCAACGAGCAGTACTTC.

The chain combines TRBV12-3 or TRBV12-4 with TRBJ2-5; perhaps TRBD1 as D (6 bases). The ends were cut back, 5 bases at V and 5 bases at J, with 15 bases in the middle. The CDR3 sequence is 14 residues long. DNA of the CDR3: TGTGCCAGCAGTCCCCTGGACAGACAGGAGACCCAGTACTTC. Amino acids: CASSPLDRQETQYF.

Comments on this clonotype: Germline and junction disagree at one end, which may indicate a read error. The V and J genes are TRBV12-3 or TRBV12-4 and TRBJ1-5; D is unresolved. The CDR3 runs to 13 residues. In DNA form, the CDR3 reads TGTGCCAGCAGTTTAAATAGCGATCAGCCCCAGCATTTC. As protein: CASSLNSDQPQHF.

Of note for this clonotype: This clone may be a read error of a much larger clone one base away. This chain uses TRBV20-1 with TRBJ2-5; unclear D gene. CDR1 and CDR2 (germline): DFQATT, SNEGSKA (reference sequence). The CDR3 is 14 residues long. For the CDR3, the DNA is TGCAGAGCTAAGGCGTCAGGTAGTGAGGAGACCCAGTACTTC. This encodes CRAKASGSEETQYF.

The V gene is TRBV4-1, the J gene TRBJ2-7; D perhaps matches TRBD2 (6 bases). The germline CDR1 and CDR2 sequences are MGHRA and YSYEKL. V shed 4 bases and J shed 3 bases, with 19 bases lying between them. The CDR3 length is 16 residues. CDR3 in DNA: TGCGCCAGCAGCCGAGGAGGGTTAAACAATCACTACGAGCAGTACTTC. Translating gives CASSRGGLNNHYEQYF.

This clonotype was recorded only once. A much more abundant neighbour one base away suggests this may be a read error. The chain joins TRBV20-1 to TRBJ2-3; 9 bases agree with TRBD2. The CDR3 sequence is 14 residues long. The trim removed 6 bases at V and 3 bases at J, leaving 7 bases unmatched. The germline gives CDR1 DFQATT, CDR2 SNEGSKA (reference sequence). The CDR3 loop reads CSATLAGSTDTQYF. CDR3 sequence (DNA): TGCAGTGCCACACTAGCGGGTAGTACAGATACGCAGTATTTT.

As regards this clonotype: Since a much larger clone is just one base distant, this may be a read error. The chain recombines TRBV30 with TRBJ2-1; 8 bases are a match to TRBD2. This CDR3 contains 14 residues. V dropped 4 bases and J dropped 5; count of bases not matched to a gene: 7. In germline, CDR1 is GTSNPN, CDR2 SVGIG (reference sequence). Written as DNA, the CDR3 is TGTGCCTGGAATTACGGACTAGCAGACAATGAGCAGTTCTTC. Residues: CAWNYGLADNEQFF. The variable domain in full, with the rest retrieved from reference TRBV30 and TRBJ2-1, is SQTIHQWPATLVQPVGSPLSLECTVEGTSNPNLYWYRQAAGRGLQLLFYSVGIGQISSEVPQNLSASRPQDRQFILSSKKLLLSDSGFYLCAWNYGLADNEQFFGPGTRLTVL.

Turning to this clonotype: A read error is likely, as this CDR3 ends without the conserved phenylalanine or tryptophan. This chain joins TRBV7-8 and TRBJ2-7, with 12 bases identical to TRBD2. There are 16 residues in the CDR3. J lost 2 bases, V lost 5 bases, and 7 bases had no gene match. CDR1 and CDR2 from the germline V gene are SGHVS and FQNEAQ. The CDR3 spells CASSPQASGGAYEQYS. The CDR3 DNA reads TGTGCCAGCAGCCCACAGGCTAGCGGGGGGGCCTACGAGCAGTACTCC.

Note on this clonotype: The junction does not match germline at one end; this may be a read error. The chain is built from TRBV11-2 and TRBJ1-3; D unresolved. CDR3 size: 15 residues. Germline V gives CDR1 SGHAT, CDR2 FQNNGV. The CDR3: CASSRDWDTGNTIHF. For the CDR3, the DNA is TGTGCCAGCAGCCGCGACTGGGATACGGGAAACACCATACATTTT.

This clonotype occurred many times. The V and J genes are TRBV5-1 and TRBJ2-7, with TRBD2 matching 8 bases. V lost 0 bases to trimming and J lost 0 bases; unmatched junction nucleotides: 2. Germline CDR1 and CDR2: SGHRS and YFSETQ. This CDR3 has 15 amino acids. In DNA, the CDR3 is TGCGCCAGCAGCTTGGTGAGCGGGAGCTCCTACGAGCAGTACTTC. Translating gives CASSLVSGSSYEQYF.

With regard to this clonotype: A junction boundary mismatches the germline segment, possibly from a read error. V gene TRBV12-3 or TRBV12-4 combines with J gene TRBJ1-1, with D possibly being TRBD1 (5 bases). This CDR3 is 13 amino acids long. CDR3 protein: CASRLLKDTEAFF. In nucleotides, the CDR3 is TGTGCCAGCAGGCTACTGAAGGACACCGAAGCTTTCTTT.

With respect to this clonotype: A junction boundary mismatches the germline segment, possibly from a read error. The chain recombines TRBV29-1 with TRBJ2-2, with D possibly being TRBD1 (6 bases). The germline CDR1 and CDR2 sequences are SQVTM and ANQGSEA. The CDR3 has 13 amino acids. The CDR3 spells CSGGVGDTGELFF. DNA for the CDR3: TGCAGCGGCGGTGTGGGGGACACCGGGGAGCTGTTTTTC.

This clonotype was seen a single time. Since a much larger clone is just one base distant, this may be a read error. This chain links TRBV11-2 with TRBJ1-5; 8 positions agree with TRBD1. This CDR3 is 14 amino acids long. CDR1 is SGHAT and CDR2 is FQNNGV in the germline V gene. Written as DNA, the CDR3 is TGTGCCAACAGCTTAGGACAGGGACGGCAGCCCCAGCATTTT. Its protein product is CANSLGQGRQPQHF.

This chain joins TRBV4-1 and TRBJ2-1; 8 bases agree with TRBD2. V shed 2 bases, J shed 9 bases, and the junction held 9 bases outside the gene matches. Per germline, CDR1 MGHRA and CDR2 YSYEKL. The CDR3 loop spans 15 amino acids. The CDR3 region is CASSQRTSGRAEQFF. The CDR3 DNA reads TGCGCCAGCAGCCAACGCACTAGCGGAAGAGCTGAGCAGTTCTTC.

This clonotype was observed many times. The V call is TRBV12-3 or TRBV12-4, the J call TRBJ1-5; D remains unclear. With 2 bases removed from V and 2 bases from J, the gap between germline ends came to 10 bases. This CDR3 region has 15 residues. The DNA for the CDR3 is TGTGCCAGCAGTTTATTGGGGTCGGGCAATCAGCCCCAGCATTTT. It encodes CASSLLGSGNQPQHF.